This T cell receptor (beta chain) was found in a study of blood T cells in healthy people across ages. Together with a sample-barcoded 5' primer, a J-beta primer mix was included in a second PCR lasting about 7 to 12 cycles. Each CDR3 protein is one row after TCRdb ran MiXCR on the 5' RACE reads. This sample yields about 1.7 million distinct CDR3 sequences, of which approximately 28% are seen a single time; about 8% belongs to the top ten. Findings and limits, study-wide: Per-million-T-cell TCR beta diversity fell roughly linearly with age.

This clonotype was detected many times. Its antigen is as yet unknown. The CDR3 covers 14 residues. Trimming took 4 bases from V and 4 from J; bases not matched to a gene: 4. Germline V gene sequence: CDR1 LGHDT, CDR2 YNNKEL (reference sequence). The specimen was blood. V usage is TRBV3-1 and J usage is TRBJ1-2; 9 bases align to TRBD1. This sequence originates from a woman aged 25 to 39 in good health. CDR3 amino acids: CASSPRTGAYGYTF. In DNA, the CDR3 is TGTGCCAGCAGCCCCCGGACAGGGGCCTATGGCTACACCTTC.